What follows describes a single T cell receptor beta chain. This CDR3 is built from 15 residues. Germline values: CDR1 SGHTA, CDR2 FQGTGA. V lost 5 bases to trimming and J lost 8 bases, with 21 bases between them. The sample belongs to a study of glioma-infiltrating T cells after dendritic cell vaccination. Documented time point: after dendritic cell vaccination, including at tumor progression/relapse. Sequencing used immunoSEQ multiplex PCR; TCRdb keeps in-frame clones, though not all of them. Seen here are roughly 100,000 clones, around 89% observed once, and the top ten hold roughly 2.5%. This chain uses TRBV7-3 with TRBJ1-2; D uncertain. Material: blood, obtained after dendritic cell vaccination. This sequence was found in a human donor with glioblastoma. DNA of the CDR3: TGTGCCAGCAGCCCTGGCCCAACTTTGGGGAGCGGCTACACCTTC. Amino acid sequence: CASSPGPTLGSGYTF.